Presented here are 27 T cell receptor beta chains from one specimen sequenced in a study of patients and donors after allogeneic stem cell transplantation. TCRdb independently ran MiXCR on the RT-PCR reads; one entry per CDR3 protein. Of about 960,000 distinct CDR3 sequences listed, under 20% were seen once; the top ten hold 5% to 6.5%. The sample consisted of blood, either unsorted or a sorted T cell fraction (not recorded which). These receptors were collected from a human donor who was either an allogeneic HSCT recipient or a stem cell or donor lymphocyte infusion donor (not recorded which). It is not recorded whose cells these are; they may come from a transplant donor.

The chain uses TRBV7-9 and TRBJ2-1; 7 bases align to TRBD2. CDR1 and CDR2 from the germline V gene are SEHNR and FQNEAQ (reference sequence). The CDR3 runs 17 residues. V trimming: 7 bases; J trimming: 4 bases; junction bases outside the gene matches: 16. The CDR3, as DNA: TGTGCCAGCACCCCACCCTTGGCTAGCGGCAAATACAATGAGCAGTTCTTC. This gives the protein CASTPPLASGKYNEQFF.

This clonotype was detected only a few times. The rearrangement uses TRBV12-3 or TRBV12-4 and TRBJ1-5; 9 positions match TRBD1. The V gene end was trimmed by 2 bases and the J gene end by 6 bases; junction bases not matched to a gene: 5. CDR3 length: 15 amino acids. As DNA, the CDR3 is TGTGCCAGCAGTTTAACAGGGGGCCTAGGTCAGCCCCAGCATTTT. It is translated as CASSLTGGLGQPQHF.

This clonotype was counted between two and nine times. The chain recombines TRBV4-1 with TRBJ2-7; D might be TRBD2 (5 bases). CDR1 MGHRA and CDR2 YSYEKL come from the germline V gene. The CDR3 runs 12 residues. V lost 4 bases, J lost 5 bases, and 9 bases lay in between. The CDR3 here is CASSPGWNEQYF. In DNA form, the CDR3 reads TGCGCCAGCAGCCCGGGGTGGAACGAGCAGTACTTC.

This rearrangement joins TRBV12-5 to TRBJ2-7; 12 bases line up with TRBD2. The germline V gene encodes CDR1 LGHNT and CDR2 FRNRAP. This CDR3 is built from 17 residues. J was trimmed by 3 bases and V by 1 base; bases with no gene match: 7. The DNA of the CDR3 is TGTGCTAGTGGTTTGGCCAGACTAGCGGGAGCGAACTACGAGCAGTACTTC. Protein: CASGLARLAGANYEQYF.

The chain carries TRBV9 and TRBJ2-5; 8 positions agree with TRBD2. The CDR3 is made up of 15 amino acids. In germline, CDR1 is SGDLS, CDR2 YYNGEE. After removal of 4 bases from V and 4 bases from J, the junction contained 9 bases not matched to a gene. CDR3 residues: CASSSGGLAAETQYF. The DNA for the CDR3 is TGTGCCAGCAGCTCCGGCGGACTAGCTGCAGAGACCCAGTACTTC.

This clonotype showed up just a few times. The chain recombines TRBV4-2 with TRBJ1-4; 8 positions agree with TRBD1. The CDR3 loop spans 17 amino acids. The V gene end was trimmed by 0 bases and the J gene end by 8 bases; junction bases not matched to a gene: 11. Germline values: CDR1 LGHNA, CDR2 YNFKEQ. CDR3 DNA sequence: TGTGCCAGCAGCCAAGAAGGAAGGGGACAGGCCGGGGAAAAACTGTTTTTT. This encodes CASSQEGRGQAGEKLFF.

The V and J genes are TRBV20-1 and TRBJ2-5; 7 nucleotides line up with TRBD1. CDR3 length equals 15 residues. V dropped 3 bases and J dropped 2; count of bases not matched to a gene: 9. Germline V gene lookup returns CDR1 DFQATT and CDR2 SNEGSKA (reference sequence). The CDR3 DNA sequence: TGCAGTGCTAGGCGACCCGGGACAGCGCAAGAGACCCAGTACTTC. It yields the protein CSARRPGTAQETQYF.

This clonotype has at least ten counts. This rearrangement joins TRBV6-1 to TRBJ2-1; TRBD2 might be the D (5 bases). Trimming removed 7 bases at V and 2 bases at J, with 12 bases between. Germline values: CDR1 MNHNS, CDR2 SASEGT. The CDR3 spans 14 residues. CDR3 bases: TGTGCCAGCACCGCGGACGGGGCCTACAATGAGCAGTTCTTC. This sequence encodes CASTADGAYNEQFF.

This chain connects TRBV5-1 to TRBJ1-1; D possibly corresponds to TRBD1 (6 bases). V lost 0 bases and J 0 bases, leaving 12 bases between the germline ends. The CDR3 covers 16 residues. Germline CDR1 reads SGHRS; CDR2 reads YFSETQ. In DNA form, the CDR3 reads TGCGCCAGCAGCTTGGAACAGGGTAATATGAACACTGAAGCTTTCTTT. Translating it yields CASSLEQGNMNTEAFF. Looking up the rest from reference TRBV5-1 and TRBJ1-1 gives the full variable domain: KAGVTQTPRYLIKTRGQQVTLSCSPISGHRSVSWYQQTPGQGLQFLFEYFSETQRNKGNFPGRFSGRQFSNSRSEMNVSTLELGDSALYLCASSLEQGNMNTEAFFGQGTRLTVV.

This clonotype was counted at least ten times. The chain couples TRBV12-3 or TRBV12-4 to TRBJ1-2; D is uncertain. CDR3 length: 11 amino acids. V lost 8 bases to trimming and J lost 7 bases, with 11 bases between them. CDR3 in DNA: TGTGCCAGCTCCGATGGACCTGGCTACACCTTC. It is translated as CASSDGPGYTF.

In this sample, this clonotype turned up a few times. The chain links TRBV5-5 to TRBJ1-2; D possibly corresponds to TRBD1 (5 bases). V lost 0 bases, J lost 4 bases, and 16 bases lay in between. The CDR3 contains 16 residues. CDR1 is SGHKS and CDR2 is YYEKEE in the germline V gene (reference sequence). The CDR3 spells CASSLGHRDWSYGYTF. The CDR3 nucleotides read TGTGCCAGCAGCTTGGGGCACCGGGACTGGAGCTATGGCTACACCTTC.

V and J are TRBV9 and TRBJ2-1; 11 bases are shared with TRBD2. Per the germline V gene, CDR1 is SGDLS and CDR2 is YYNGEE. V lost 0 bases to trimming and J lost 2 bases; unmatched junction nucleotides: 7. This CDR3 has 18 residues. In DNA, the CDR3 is TGTGCCAGCAGCGTAGTAGCGGGAGGGCCGGGAACCTACAATGAGCAGTTCTTC. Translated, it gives CASSVVAGGPGTYNEQFF.

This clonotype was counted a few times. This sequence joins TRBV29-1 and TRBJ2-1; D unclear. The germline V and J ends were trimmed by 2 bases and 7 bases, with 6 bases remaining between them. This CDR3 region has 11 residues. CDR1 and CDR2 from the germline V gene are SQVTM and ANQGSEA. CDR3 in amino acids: CSVELPNEQFF. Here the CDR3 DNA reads TGCAGCGTTGAACTGCCTAATGAGCAGTTCTTC.

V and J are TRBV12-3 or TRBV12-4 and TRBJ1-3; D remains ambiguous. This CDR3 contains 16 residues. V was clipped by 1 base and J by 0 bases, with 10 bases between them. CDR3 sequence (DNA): TGTGCCAGCAGTTTAGACAGTCCCTCCTCTGGAAACACCATATATTTT. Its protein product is CASSLDSPSSGNTIYF.

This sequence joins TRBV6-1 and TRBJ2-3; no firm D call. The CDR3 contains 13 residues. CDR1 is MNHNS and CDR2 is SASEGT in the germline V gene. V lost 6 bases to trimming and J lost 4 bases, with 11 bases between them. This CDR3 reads CASSKSWADTQYF. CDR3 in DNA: TGTGCCAGCAGCAAAAGTTGGGCAGATACGCAGTATTTT.

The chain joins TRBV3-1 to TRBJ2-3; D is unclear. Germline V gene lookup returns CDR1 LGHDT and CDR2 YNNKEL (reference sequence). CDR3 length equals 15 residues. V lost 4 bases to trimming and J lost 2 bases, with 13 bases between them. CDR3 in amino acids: CASSRLNSPTDTQYF. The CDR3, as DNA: TGTGCCAGCAGCCGTCTAAATAGCCCCACAGATACGCAGTATTTT.

The CDR3 DNA reads as TGTGCCAGCAGCCTCCCCGGGACAGGGGTGGAGCAGTACTTC. This gives the protein CASSLPGTGVEQYF. This chain connects TRBV7-9 to TRBJ2-7; 10 bases match TRBD1. V lost 5 bases to trimming and J lost 7 bases; unmatched junction nucleotides: 8. Germline values: CDR1 SEHNR, CDR2 FQNEAQ (reference sequence). This CDR3 is built from 14 residues.

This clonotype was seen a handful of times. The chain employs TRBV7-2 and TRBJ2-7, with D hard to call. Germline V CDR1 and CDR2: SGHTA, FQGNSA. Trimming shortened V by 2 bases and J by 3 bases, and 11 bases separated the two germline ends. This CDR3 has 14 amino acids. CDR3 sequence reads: CASSLFPENYEQYF. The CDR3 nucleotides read TGTGCCAGCAGCTTATTCCCCGAGAACTACGAGCAGTACTTC.

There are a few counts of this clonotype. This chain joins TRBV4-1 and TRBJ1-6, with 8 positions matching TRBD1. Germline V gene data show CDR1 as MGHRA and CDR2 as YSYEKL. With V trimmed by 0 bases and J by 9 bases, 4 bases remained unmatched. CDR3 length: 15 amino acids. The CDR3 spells CASSQDGQGGSPLHF. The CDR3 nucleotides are TGCGCCAGCAGCCAAGATGGACAGGGAGGTTCACCCCTCCACTTT.

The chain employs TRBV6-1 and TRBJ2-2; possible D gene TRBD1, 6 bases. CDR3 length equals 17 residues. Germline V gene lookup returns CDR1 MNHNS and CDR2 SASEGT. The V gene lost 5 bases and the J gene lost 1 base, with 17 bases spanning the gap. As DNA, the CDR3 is TGTGCCAGCAGTCCCTGGAGCAGGGGCTTGAACACCGGGGAGCTGTTTTTT. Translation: CASSPWSRGLNTGELFF.

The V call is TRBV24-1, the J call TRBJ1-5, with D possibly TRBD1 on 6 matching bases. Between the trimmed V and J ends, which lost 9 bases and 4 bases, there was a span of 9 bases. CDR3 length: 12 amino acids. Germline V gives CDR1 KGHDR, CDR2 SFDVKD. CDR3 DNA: TGTGCCACCGGAGGGGGGAATCAGCCCCAGCATTTT. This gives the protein CATGGGNQPQHF.

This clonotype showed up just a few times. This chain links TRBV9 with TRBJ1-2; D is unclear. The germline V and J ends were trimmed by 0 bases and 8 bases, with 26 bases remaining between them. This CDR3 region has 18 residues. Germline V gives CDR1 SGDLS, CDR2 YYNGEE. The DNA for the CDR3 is TGTGCCAGCAGCGTAGCTACCTCCACGTCTGGGGTATGGGGAGGCTACACCTTC. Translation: CASSVATSTSGVWGGYTF.

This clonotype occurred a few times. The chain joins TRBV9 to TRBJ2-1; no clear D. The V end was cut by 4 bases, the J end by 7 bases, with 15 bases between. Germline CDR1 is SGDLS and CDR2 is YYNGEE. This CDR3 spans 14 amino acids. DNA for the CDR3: TGTGCCAGCAGCCCGCGCCTCCCCGGTAATGAGCAGTTCTTC. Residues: CASSPRLPGNEQFF.

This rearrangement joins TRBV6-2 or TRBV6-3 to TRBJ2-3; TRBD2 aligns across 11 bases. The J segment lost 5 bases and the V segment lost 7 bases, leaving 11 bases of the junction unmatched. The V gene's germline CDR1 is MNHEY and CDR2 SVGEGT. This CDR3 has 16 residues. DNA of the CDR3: TGTGCCAGCATGGGGAGGACGACTAGCGGGGTAGATACGCAGTATTTT. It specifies CASMGRTTSGVDTQYF.

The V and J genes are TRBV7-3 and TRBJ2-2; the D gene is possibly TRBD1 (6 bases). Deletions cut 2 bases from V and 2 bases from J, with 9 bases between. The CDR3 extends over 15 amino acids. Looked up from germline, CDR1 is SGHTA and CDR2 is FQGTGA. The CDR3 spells CASSLWGRNTGELFF. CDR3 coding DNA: TGTGCCAGCAGCTTATGGGGGCGAAACACCGGGGAGCTGTTTTTT.

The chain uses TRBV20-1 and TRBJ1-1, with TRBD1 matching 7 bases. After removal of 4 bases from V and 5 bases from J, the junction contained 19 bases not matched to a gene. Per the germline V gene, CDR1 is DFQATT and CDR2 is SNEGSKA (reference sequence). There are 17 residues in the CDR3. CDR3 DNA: TGCAGTGCTACCCCCTTTCAATTGACAGGGCGATGGACTGAAGCTTTCTTT. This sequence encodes CSATPFQLTGRWTEAFF.

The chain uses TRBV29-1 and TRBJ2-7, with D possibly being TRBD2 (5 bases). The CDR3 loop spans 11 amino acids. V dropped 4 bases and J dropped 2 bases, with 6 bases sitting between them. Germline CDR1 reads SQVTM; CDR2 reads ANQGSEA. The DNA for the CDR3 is TGCAGCGTTGCGGGAACCTACGAGCAGTACTTC. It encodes CSVAGTYEQYF.